This T cell receptor (beta chain) was captured by sequencing in a study of blood T cell repertoires in COVID-19. Background on the study: Researchers got acute and convalescent COVID-19 samples from the United States, Italy and Spain.

The study recruited people aged 18 to 89 years across 24 US areas. Participants had their cohort set by participant-reported clinical history. Authors' methods: The authors estimated nucleated cell counts from reference gene primer amplification. Assay used: immunoSEQ multiplex PCR; TCRdb lists only in-frame clones, some missing. The V and J calls and the clone size are those of that table, but D and trimming were determined from the DNA. The sample has about 320,000 clones; about nine tenths are singletons. Trimming shortened V by 8 bases and J by 4 bases, and 9 bases separated the two germline ends. Germline V gives CDR1 SNHLY, CDR2 FYNNEI. The length of the CDR3 is 13 residues.

The J gene is TRBJ2-6, the V gene TRBV2; D unclear. This TCR came from a woman between 18 and 29 years old who had recovered from COVID-19. The source material was PBMCs or T cells enriched from blood (not recorded which). For the CDR3, the DNA is TGTGCCAGCGGTACGCGAGGGGCCAACGTCCTGACTTTC. Protein product: CASGTRGANVLTF.